Listed here are 15 T cell receptor beta chains from one sample, sequenced in a study of T cell changes during pregnancy in multiple sclerosis (dated by TCRdb to the late 2010s). Library preparation employed the immunoSEQ multiplex PCR assay. TCRdb stores this immuneACCESS table with in-frame sequences only. Part of the clones is absent; in the studies checked, under half of the shortfall reflects unresolved V genes, and no reason is known for the rest. This sample is represented by 58,000 or so clones; around 85% of them were singletons. 0.38% of the sample belongs to the ten largest clones. The starting material was CD4+ T cells from peripheral blood mononuclear cells, obtained in the third trimester of pregnancy. All receptors come from a female donor with multiple sclerosis, enrolled in a pregnancy study.

The rearrangement uses TRBV19 and TRBJ1-1; the D gene is possibly TRBD1 (5 bases). CDR3 length equals 15 residues. V lost 7 bases and J 4 bases, leaving 19 bases between the germline ends. CDR1 is LNHDA and CDR2 is SQIVND in the germline V gene (reference sequence). CDR3 DNA sequence: TGTGCCAGTACTTATCGTCGGCAGGGTAGCACTGAAGCTTTCTTT. Its protein is CASTYRRQGSTEAFF.

This clone was found a few times. The V and J genes are TRBV27 and TRBJ1-5; TRBD1 aligns across 9 bases. The V gene's germline CDR1 is MNHEY and CDR2 SMNVEV (reference sequence). CDR3 size: 14 residues. V was clipped by 6 bases and J by 5 bases; unmatched bases: 5. CDR3 nucleotide sequence: TGTGCCAGCAGGGTGGGACAGGGCCATCAGCCCCAGCATTTT. Translated, it gives CASRVGQGHQPQHF.

This clone was seen a few times. This sequence joins TRBV6-6 and TRBJ1-2; 8 nucleotides line up with TRBD1. The CDR3 has 14 residues. The V and J ends lost 0 bases and 7 bases, in that order; junction bases with no gene match: 4. Germline assignment: CDR1 MNHNY and CDR2 SVGAGI (reference sequence). In DNA form, the CDR3 reads TGTGCCAGCAGTTACTCCCAGGGGGCCTCTGGCTACACCTTC. Protein product: CASSYSQGASGYTF.

The chain employs TRBV7-9 and TRBJ2-3; 10 bases match TRBD2. The V segment lost 1 base and the J segment 4 bases; nucleotides outside the gene matches: 2. CDR1 SEHNR and CDR2 FQNEAQ come from the germline V gene (reference sequence). The CDR3 loop spans 15 amino acids. The CDR3 coding sequence is TGTGCCAGCAGCTTAGGGCTAGCGGGGGCAGATACGCAGTATTTT. Encoded protein: CASSLGLAGADTQYF. The whole variable domain, filled in from reference TRBV7-9 and TRBJ2-3, reads DTGVSQNPRHKITKRGQNVTFRCDPISEHNRLYWYRQTLGQGPEFLTYFQNEAQLEKSRLLSDRFSAERPKGSFSTLEIQRTEQGDSAMYLCASSLGLAGADTQYFGPGTRLTVL.

V gene TRBV7-3 combines with J gene TRBJ2-1; D may be TRBD2 (5 bases). The CDR3 covers 16 residues. Germline V gene data show CDR1 as SGHTA and CDR2 as FQGTGA. V dropped 1 base and J dropped 3 bases, with 13 bases sitting between them. The DNA of the CDR3 is TGTGCCAGCAGCTTAATGGTACAGCGGCACTACAATGAGCAGTTCTTC. Translated, it gives CASSLMVQRHYNEQFF.

This clone ranks as medium-sized. The chain has TRBV7-9 and TRBJ1-2; D is perhaps TRBD1 (5 bases). The V and J ends lost 1 base and 3 bases respectively, with 12 bases between them. The CDR3 length is 15 residues. The germline V gene encodes CDR1 SEHNR and CDR2 FQNEAQ (reference sequence). CDR3 coding DNA: TGTGCCAGCAGCTTAGGGGTTGCAGGGCACTATGGCTACACCTTC. The encoded protein is CASSLGVAGHYGYTF.

CDR3 coding DNA: TGCGCCAGCAGCCTAGGTAGCGGTATCACAGATACGCAGTATTTT. This sequence encodes CASSLGSGITDTQYF. The rearrangement joins TRBV4-3 to TRBJ2-3; D possibly corresponds to TRBD2 (6 bases). Germline CDR1 and CDR2: LGHNA and YSLEER. The CDR3 covers 15 residues. V was cut by 4 bases and J by 2 bases, with 13 bases left in between.

The genes are TRBV27 and TRBJ1-5; D is undetermined. This CDR3 has 13 amino acids. V was shortened by 2 bases and J by 7 bases, with 9 bases between the two germline ends. CDR1 MNHEY and CDR2 SMNVEV come from the germline V gene (reference sequence). DNA for the CDR3: TGTGCCAGCAGTTTAAGGTCGGGGCAGCCCCAGCATTTT. It translates to CASSLRSGQPQHF.

This chain links TRBV21-1 with TRBJ1-5; TRBD1, the D gene given by the table, was not confirmed from the DNA. TRBV21-1 is noted as a pseudogene. The CDR3 totals 17 residues. CDR3: CASRGDRGRVRNQPQHF. As DNA, the CDR3 is TGTGCCAGCAGGGGGGACAGGGGGCGGGTACGGAATCAGCCCCAGCATTTT.

This clone was found a few times. The chain combines TRBV2 with TRBJ1-1; 8 nucleotides align to TRBD1. Losses at the gene ends were 8 bases for V and 3 bases for J; bases not matched to a gene: 11. The length of the CDR3 is 15 residues. Germline values: CDR1 SNHLY, CDR2 FYNNEI. CDR3 DNA sequence: TGTGCCAGCTCGAACCAGGGGGCAGGGTACACTGAAGCTTTCTTT. Its translation is CASSNQGAGYTEAFF.

The V gene is TRBV6-6, the J gene TRBJ1-2; unclear D gene. The CDR3 is 14 residues long. The germline V and J ends were trimmed by 2 bases and 2 bases, with 9 bases remaining between them. Germline V lookup: CDR1 MNHNY, CDR2 SVGAGI (reference sequence). CDR3 DNA sequence: TGTGCCAGCAGTTACGCGGGAGAGAACTATGGCTACACCTTC. It specifies CASSYAGENYGYTF.

The chain is built from TRBV18 and TRBJ2-1, with 8 bases matching TRBD1. The V and J ends lost 6 bases and 7 bases, in that order; junction bases with no gene match: 5. Germline V CDR1 and CDR2: KGHSH, LQKENI. This CDR3 spans 13 amino acids. This CDR3 reads CASSLDRANEQFF. In DNA, the CDR3 is TGTGCCAGCTCCCTGGACAGGGCGAATGAGCAGTTCTTC.

V and J are TRBV5-6 and TRBJ2-5, with a tentative D call TRBD2 (6 bases). Trimming left V 0 bases short and J 1 base short, with 13 bases between. Per germline, CDR1 SGHDT and CDR2 YYEEEE. There are 16 residues in the CDR3. This CDR3 reads CASSLGLASIQETQYF. CDR3 nucleotides: TGTGCCAGCAGCTTGGGGCTAGCGTCGATCCAAGAGACCCAGTACTTC.

Only a few counts were recorded for this clone. The chain uses TRBV5-1 and TRBJ2-3; the D gene is possibly TRBD1 (6 bases). The germline V gene encodes CDR1 SGHRS and CDR2 YFSETQ. The CDR3 contains 16 residues. The V and J ends lost 0 bases and 2 bases respectively, with 13 bases between them. CDR3 sequence: CASSLAAPGVTDTQYF. For the CDR3, the DNA is TGCGCCAGCAGCTTGGCCGCACCAGGGGTCACAGATACGCAGTATTTT.

The V gene is TRBV19, the J gene TRBJ1-5; 8 bases align to TRBD1. V dropped 2 bases and J dropped 2; count of bases not matched to a gene: 5. This CDR3 contains 16 residues. CDR1 is LNHDA and CDR2 is SQIVND in the germline V gene (reference sequence). CDR3 sequence reads: CASSIHQGAGNQPQHF. For the CDR3, the DNA is TGTGCCAGTAGTATACACCAGGGGGCGGGCAATCAGCCCCAGCATTTT.